This entry lists 20 T cell receptor beta chains sequenced from one sample in a study of cytomegalovirus exposure and HLA in healthy donors. 60 Vbeta and 13 Jbeta primers were used in PCR. Clones were read by immunoSEQ multiplex PCR, and TCRdb kept only the in-frame ones, dropping some. The data contain 90,000 to 100,000 clones, over 65% of them singletons. The sample taken for sequencing was PBMCs. Receptor source: a male donor in good health and CMV-seronegative.

J is TRBJ2-7 and V is TRBV27, with 9 bases lining up with TRBD1. Trimming at V came to 6 bases and at J to 6 bases, leaving 9 bases not matched to a gene. This CDR3 contains 14 residues. CDR1 is MNHEY, CDR2 SMNVEV, per germline (reference sequence). The DNA for the CDR3 is TGTGCCAGCAGGACCGGGACAGGGTGGGTCGAGCAGTACTTC. The encoded protein is CASRTGTGWVEQYF.

The chain has TRBV27 and TRBJ1-6, with 9 bases identical to TRBD1. The V gene's germline CDR1 is MNHEY and CDR2 SMNVEV (reference sequence). The CDR3 is made up of 16 amino acids. V shed 5 bases and J 10 bases; nucleotides not matched to a gene: 12. CDR3 residues: CASSPRTGDYGSPLHF. The CDR3 nucleotides are TGTGCCAGCAGTCCGAGGACAGGGGATTACGGGTCACCCCTCCACTTT.

This clone was recorded many times. V usage is TRBV6-1 and J usage is TRBJ2-5, with no clear D. Germline values: CDR1 MNHNS, CDR2 SASEGT. Trimming stripped 5 bases from V and 2 bases from J, with 12 bases between. The CDR3 loop spans 14 amino acids. This chain's CDR3 is CASSRGPWQETQYF. The CDR3 DNA reads as TGTGCCAGCAGTCGAGGCCCTTGGCAAGAGACCCAGTACTTC.

The chain employs TRBV5-4 and TRBJ2-1; no definite D call. CDR3 length: 13 amino acids. Trimming took 0 bases from V and 8 from J, leaving 9 bases between them. Germline assignment: CDR1 SGHNT and CDR2 YYREEE (reference sequence). The CDR3 region is CASSLALFHEQFF. The CDR3 DNA is TGTGCCAGCAGCTTGGCCCTGTTCCATGAGCAGTTCTTC.

The chain employs TRBV7-6 and TRBJ1-6; 7 bases fit TRBD1. V lost 5 bases to trimming and J lost 8 bases; unmatched junction nucleotides: 6. The germline CDR1 and CDR2 sequences are SGHVS and FNYEAQ. CDR3 length: 14 residues. The CDR3 spells CASSVRQGDSPLHF. The CDR3 bases are TGTGCCAGCAGCGTAAGACAGGGTGATTCACCCCTCCACTTT.

The genes are TRBV5-1 and TRBJ2-7; TRBD1 agrees at 7 bases. After removal of 0 bases from V and 7 bases from J, the junction contained 7 bases not matched to a gene. The germline V gene encodes CDR1 SGHRS and CDR2 YFSETQ. This CDR3 has 14 amino acids. DNA of the CDR3: TGCGCCAGCAGCTTGGGGAGACAGGGCGGGGAGCAGTACTTC. It specifies CASSLGRQGGEQYF.

The chain links TRBV15 to TRBJ2-3; 8 nucleotides agree with TRBD1. Trimming removed 4 bases from V and 2 bases from J; junction bases left unmatched: 11. This CDR3 contains 17 residues. The V gene's germline CDR1 is LNHNV and CDR2 YYDKDF (reference sequence). In nucleotides, the CDR3 is TGTGCCACCAGCAACGACAGGGGCTATGCAGACACAGATACGCAGTATTTT. Residues: CATSNDRGYADTDTQYF.

V and J are TRBV6-6 and TRBJ1-4; TRBD1 is a possible D gene (6 bases). Germline values: CDR1 MNHNY, CDR2 SVGAGI (reference sequence). The length of the CDR3 is 15 residues. Trimming removed 2 bases at V and 7 bases at J, with 14 bases between. The CDR3 sequence is CASSYAGVDGEKLFF. Here the CDR3 DNA reads TGTGCCAGCAGTTACGCAGGGGTGGACGGTGAAAAACTGTTTTTT.

V usage is TRBV19 and J usage is TRBJ2-7, with TRBD1 matching over 10 bases. The CDR3 is 21 residues long. The ends lost 3 bases at V and 0 bases at J; junction bases unmatched: 20. Germline V CDR1 and CDR2: LNHDA, SQIVND (reference sequence). The CDR3 protein is CASSMQLTGGYSSPSSYEQYF. In DNA, the CDR3 is TGTGCCAGTAGTATGCAACTGACAGGGGGCTATTCCTCCCCCTCCTCCTACGAGCAGTACTTC.

The chain joins TRBV5-6 to TRBJ1-1; unclear D gene. Trimming removed 1 base at V and 7 bases at J, with 17 bases between. Germline values: CDR1 SGHDT, CDR2 YYEEEE. This CDR3 region has 15 residues. The CDR3 DNA reads as TGTGCCAGCAGCTTGTTCGCTCGGCGAGCAGGTGAAGCTTTCTTT. It specifies CASSLFARRAGEAFF.

The CDR3 nucleotides read TGTGCCAGCAAGCCAGGGGGCTCTAATGAAAAACTGTTTTTT. It specifies CASKPGGSNEKLFF. The V call is TRBV28, the J call TRBJ1-4; TRBD1 agrees at 8 bases. CDR1 and CDR2 from the germline V gene are MDHEN and SYDVKM. The J segment lost 3 bases and the V segment lost 7 bases, leaving 4 bases of the junction unmatched. The CDR3 has 14 amino acids.

The chain is built from TRBV5-1 and TRBJ1-1, with D possibly TRBD1 on 5 matching bases. CDR1 is SGHRS and CDR2 is YFSETQ in the germline V gene. V lost 4 bases and J 2 bases, leaving 12 bases between the germline ends. CDR3 size: 14 residues. Here the CDR3 DNA reads TGCGCCAGCAGCCCTCACGGGGGTAACACTGAAGCTTTCTTT. This sequence encodes CASSPHGGNTEAFF.

The chain combines TRBV30 with TRBJ2-5; TRBD1 matches at 9 bases. Germline assignment: CDR1 GTSNPN and CDR2 SVGIG (reference sequence). Germline trimming cut 5 bases from V and 11 bases from J; bases unmatched to any gene: 3. The CDR3 totals 10 residues. CDR3: CAWGQGRQYF. In DNA, the CDR3 is TGTGCCTGGGGACAGGGGCGGCAGTACTTC.

The rearrangement uses TRBV28 and TRBJ1-1, with D maybe TRBD1 (5 bases). Trimming removed 5 bases at V and 5 bases at J, with 18 bases between. The CDR3 totals 15 residues. CDR1 and CDR2 (germline): MDHEN, SYDVKM. In nucleotides, the CDR3 is TGTGCCAGCAGTAATCACGGGACGGGAGGGACTGAAGCTTTCTTT. Its translation: CASSNHGTGGTEAFF.

V usage is TRBV10-3 and J usage is TRBJ2-2; possible D gene TRBD2, 6 bases. The CDR3 sequence is 14 residues long. Trimming cost V 11 bases and J 1 base, with 14 bases left between them. The germline gives CDR1 ENHRY, CDR2 SYGVKD. CDR3 residues: CASGTSGNTGELFF. CDR3 nucleotides: TGTGCCTCAGGGACTTCGGGGAACACCGGGGAGCTGTTTTTT.

This sequence joins TRBV28 and TRBJ1-1; TRBD1 matches 9 bases. The CDR3 has 14 amino acids. The V and J ends lost 1 base and 7 bases, in that order; junction bases with no gene match: 4. The germline gives CDR1 MDHEN, CDR2 SYDVKM. This CDR3 reads CASSLFPGQGEAFF. As DNA, the CDR3 is TGTGCCAGCAGTTTATTTCCGGGACAGGGTGAAGCTTTCTTT.

The chain employs TRBV6-5 and TRBJ1-1; 7 positions agree with TRBD1. The CDR3 has 15 residues. J lost 3 bases, V lost 0 bases, and 4 bases had no gene match. Germline V gene sequence: CDR1 MNHEY, CDR2 SVGAGI. The CDR3 is CASSYSTGAYTEAFF. In DNA form, the CDR3 reads TGTGCCAGCAGTTACTCTACAGGGGCATACACTGAAGCTTTCTTT.

The V and J genes are TRBV5-1 and TRBJ2-7; 7 nucleotides match TRBD1. CDR1 SGHRS and CDR2 YFSETQ come from the germline V gene. The CDR3 covers 13 residues. With 3 bases clipped from V and 3 bases from J, the junction kept 3 bases outside the gene matches. The CDR3 coding sequence is TGCGCCAGCAGCTGGGGACAGAGCTACGAGCAGTACTTC. It is translated as CASSWGQSYEQYF.

In the case of this clone: This likely comes from a read error, as the CDR3 has no conserved phenylalanine or tryptophan at its end. The chain employs TRBV5-5 and TRBJ1-1; D gene ambiguous. V dropped 5 bases and J dropped 5 bases, with 16 bases sitting between them. Germline CDR1 and CDR2: SGHKS and YYEKEE (reference sequence). The CDR3 extends over 14 amino acids. The CDR3: CASSLDPGETEAFL. Here the CDR3 DNA reads TGTGCCAGCAGTCTCGACCCCGGGGAAACTGAAGCTTTCCTT.

The rearrangement uses TRBV11-2 and TRBJ2-1; D may be TRBD2 (5 bases). Germline V gene data show CDR1 as SGHAT and CDR2 as FQNNGV. The CDR3 runs 15 residues. V shed 5 bases and J shed 2 bases, with 13 bases lying between them. The chain's CDR3 is CASSPEGFTYNEQFF. The CDR3 region has the DNA TGTGCCAGCAGCCCTGAGGGCTTCACCTACAATGAGCAGTTCTTC.